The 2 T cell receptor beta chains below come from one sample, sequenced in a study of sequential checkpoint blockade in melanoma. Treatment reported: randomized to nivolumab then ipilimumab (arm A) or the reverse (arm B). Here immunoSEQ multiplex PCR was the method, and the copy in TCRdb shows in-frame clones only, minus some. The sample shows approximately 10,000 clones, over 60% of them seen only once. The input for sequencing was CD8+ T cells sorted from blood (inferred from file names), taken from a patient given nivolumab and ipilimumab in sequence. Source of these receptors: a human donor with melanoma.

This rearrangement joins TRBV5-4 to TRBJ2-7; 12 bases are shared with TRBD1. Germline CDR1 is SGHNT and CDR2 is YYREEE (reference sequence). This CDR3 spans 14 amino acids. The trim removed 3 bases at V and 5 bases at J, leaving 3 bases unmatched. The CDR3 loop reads CASSWGTGGDEQYF. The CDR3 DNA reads TGTGCCAGCAGCTGGGGGACAGGGGGCGACGAGCAGTACTTC.

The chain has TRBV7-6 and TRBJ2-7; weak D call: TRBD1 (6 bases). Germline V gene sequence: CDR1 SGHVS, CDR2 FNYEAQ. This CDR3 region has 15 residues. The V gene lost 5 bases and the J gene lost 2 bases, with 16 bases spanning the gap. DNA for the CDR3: TGTGCCAGCAGCCTCACCTTAGGACAGACCTACGAGCAGTACTTC. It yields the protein CASSLTLGQTYEQYF.